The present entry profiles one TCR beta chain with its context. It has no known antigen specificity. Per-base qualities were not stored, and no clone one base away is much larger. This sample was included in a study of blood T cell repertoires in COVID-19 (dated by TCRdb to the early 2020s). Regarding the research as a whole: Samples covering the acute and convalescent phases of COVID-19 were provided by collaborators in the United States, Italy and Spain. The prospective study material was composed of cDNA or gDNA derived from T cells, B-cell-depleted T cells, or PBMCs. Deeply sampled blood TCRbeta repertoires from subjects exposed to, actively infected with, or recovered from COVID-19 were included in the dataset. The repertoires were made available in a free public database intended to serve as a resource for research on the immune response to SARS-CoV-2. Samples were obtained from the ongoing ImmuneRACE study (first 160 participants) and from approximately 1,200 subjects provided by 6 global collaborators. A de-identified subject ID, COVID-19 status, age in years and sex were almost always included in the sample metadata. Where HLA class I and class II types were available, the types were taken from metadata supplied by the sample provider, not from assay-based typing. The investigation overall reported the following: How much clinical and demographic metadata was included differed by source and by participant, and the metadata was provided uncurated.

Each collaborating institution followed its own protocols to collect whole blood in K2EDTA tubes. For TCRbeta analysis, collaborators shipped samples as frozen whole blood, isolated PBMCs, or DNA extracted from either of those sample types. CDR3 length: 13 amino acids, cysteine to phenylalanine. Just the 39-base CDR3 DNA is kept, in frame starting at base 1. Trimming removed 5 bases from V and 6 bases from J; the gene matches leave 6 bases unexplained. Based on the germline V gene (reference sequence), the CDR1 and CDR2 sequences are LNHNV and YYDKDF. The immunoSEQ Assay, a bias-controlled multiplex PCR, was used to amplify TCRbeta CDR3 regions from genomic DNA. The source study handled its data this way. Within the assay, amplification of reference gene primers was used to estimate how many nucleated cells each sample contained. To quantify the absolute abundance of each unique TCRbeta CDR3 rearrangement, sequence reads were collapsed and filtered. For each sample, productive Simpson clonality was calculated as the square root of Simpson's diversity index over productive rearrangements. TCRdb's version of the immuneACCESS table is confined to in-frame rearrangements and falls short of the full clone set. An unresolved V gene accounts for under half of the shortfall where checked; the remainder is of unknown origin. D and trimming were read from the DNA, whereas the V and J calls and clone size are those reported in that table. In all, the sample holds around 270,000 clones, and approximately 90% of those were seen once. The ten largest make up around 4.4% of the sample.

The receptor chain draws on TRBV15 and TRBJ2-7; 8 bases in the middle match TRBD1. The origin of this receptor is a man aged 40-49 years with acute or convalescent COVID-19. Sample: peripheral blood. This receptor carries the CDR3 CATSVRQGSEQYF. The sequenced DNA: TGTGCCACCAGCGTTCGACAGGGGTCCGAGCAGTACTTC.